These T cell receptor beta chains were read from a single sample in a study of T cells in Graves' hyperthyroidism and ophthalmopathy. MiXCR was run by TCRdb on the multiplex PCR reads, yielding one entry per CDR3 protein. The table shows about 350,000 distinct CDR3 sequences, with roughly 19% occurring only once. The sequencing input was blood. Receptor source: a woman younger than 35 with Graves' hyperthyroidism. The CDR3 runs from the conserved cysteine through the conserved F or W. A D gene is named only where the DNA matches it firmly. The listing skips clone size in some rows; elsewhere it reads once, few, many or a size class.

v_call	clone_size	d_call	j_call	cdr3_length	cdr3_nt	cdr3_aa
TRBV7-2	many	.	TRBJ2-5	13	TGTGCCAGCAGCCCTCTCTCCCAAGAGACCCAGTACTTC	CASSPLSQETQYF
TRBV7-7	many	TRBD1	TRBJ2-2	17	TGTGCTAGCAGCCCTCAACAGGGGAACATTGGCGCCGGGGAGCTGTTTTTT	CASSPQQGNIGAGELFF
TRBV6-1	few	.	TRBJ1-3	14	TGTGCCAGCAGCCGATCGGGGCGAGGAAACACCATATATTTT	CASSRSGRGNTIYF
TRBV6-2/TRBV6-3	few	.	TRBJ1-1	13	TGTGCCAGCAGTTACCTGGTGAACACTGAAGCTTTCTTT	CASSYLVNTEAFF
TRBV20-1	many	.	TRBJ2-7	16	TGCAGTGCTAGAGATCTACGAGGGGAGGCCGCTTACGAGCAGTACTTC	CSARDLRGEAAYEQYF
TRBV9	.	.	TRBJ1-2	15	TGTGCCAGCAGCCCCGACGGGAGGGCAGGAGATGGCTACACCTTC	CASSPDGRAGDGYTF
TRBV20-1	few	.	TRBJ2-5	12	TGCAGTGCTAGTCGTGGGGGGGAGACCCAGTACTTC	CSASRGGETQYF
TRBV7-9	many	.	TRBJ1-5	13	TGTGCCAGCAGGGCAGGGTGGGATCAGCCCCAGCATTTT	CASRAGWDQPQHF
TRBV27	.	TRBD1	TRBJ2-5	17	TGTGCCAGCAGTATGACAGGGGGCGTAAGCGGGTCGGAGACCCAGTACTTC	CASSMTGGVSGSETQYF
TRBV19	.	TRBD1	TRBJ1-2	14	TGTGCCAGTAGTACGACAGGGGGACCCTTTGGCTACACCTTC	CASSTTGGPFGYTF
TRBV18	many	.	TRBJ1-5	15	TGTGCCAGCTCACCAGTGGGAGGGTTTAATCAGCCCCAGCATTTT	CASSPVGGFNQPQHF
TRBV25-1	many	.	TRBJ2-2	15	TGTGCCAGCAGTGGGACGTGGCCGAACACCGGGGAGCTGTTTTTT	CASSGTWPNTGELFF
TRBV5-1	few	.	TRBJ2-2	16	TGCGCCAGCAGCTTGGACGGCCGAGGGAACACCGGGGAGCTGTTTTTT	CASSLDGRGNTGELFF
TRBV19	many	.	TRBJ1-1	18	TGTGCCAGTAGTATAGAGCGATACAGTGGAAGTGTGAACACTGAAGCTTTCTTT	CASSIERYSGSVNTEAFF
TRBV20-1	many	TRBD2	TRBJ2-7	14	TGCAGTGCTAGAGCCTCTAGCGGGGCCTACGAGCAGTACTTC	CSARASSGAYEQYF
TRBV6-5	many	TRBD1	TRBJ1-1	15	TGTGCCAGCAGTCTTCACAGGGGGCGCCGGACTGAAGCTTTCTTT	CASSLHRGRRTEAFF
TRBV7-9	.	.	TRBJ1-1	14	TGTGCCAGCAGCCCTGGACTGCTGAACACTGATGCTTTCTTT	CASSPGLLNTDAFF
TRBV3-1	many	TRBD1	TRBJ1-5	17	TGTGCCAGCAGCCAAGAGATGTTCCAGGGGGTGGATCAGCCCCAGCATTTT	CASSQEMFQGVDQPQHF
TRBV6-5	many	.	TRBJ1-5	15	TGTGCCAGCAGTTACTCTTCACAGGGTGGTCAGCCCCAGCATTTT	CASSYSSQGGQPQHF
TRBV27	.	.	TRBJ1-2	16	TGTGCCAGCAGTTTAAGGGTTCCGTCTCTTAACTATGGCTACACCTTC	CASSLRVPSLNYGYTF
TRBV11-1	many	.	TRBJ2-7	14	TGTGCCAGCAGCTTAGCGGGGACCCTCTACGAGCAGTACTTC	CASSLAGTLYEQYF
TRBV30	many	TRBD1	TRBJ1-1	12	TGTGCCTGGACGGAGAACAGGGGGGAAGCTTTCTTT	CAWTENRGEAFF
TRBV12-3/TRBV12-4	many	.	TRBJ1-5	13	TGTGCCAGCACCACCGGTGGTGTTGAGCCCCAGCATTTT	CASTTGGVEPQHF
TRBV18	.	.	TRBJ1-6	13	TGTGCCAGCTCACCGAACAATAATTCACCCCTCCACTTT	CASSPNNNSPLHF
TRBV10-2	many	.	TRBJ1-5	15	TGCGCCAGCAGTGACCCCGCCAGGGTGGATCAGCCCCAGCATTTT	CASSDPARVDQPQHF
TRBV12-3/TRBV12-4	many	.	TRBJ1-5	15	TGTGCCAGCAGTTTAGGGCAGTTCGGAGATCAGCCCCAGCATTTT	CASSLGQFGDQPQHF
TRBV19	.	TRBD1	TRBJ2-2	15	TGTGCCAGTAGTATTACAGGGGAATTTATCGGGGAGCTGTTTTTT	CASSITGEFIGELFF
TRBV27	many	.	TRBJ2-7	17	TGTGCCAGCAGTTTAGGTGTGAGGGACACCAGCTCCTACGAGCAGTACTTC	CASSLGVRDTSSYEQYF
TRBV9	once	TRBD1	TRBJ1-1	14	TGTGCCAGCAGCTATTTCGACAGGGAGGCTGAAGCTTTCTTT	CASSYFDREAEAFF
TRBV15	.	.	TRBJ1-5	14	TGTGCCACCAGCAGAGACAGTAGCAATCAGCCCCAGCATTTT	CATSRDSSNQPQHF
TRBV6-2/TRBV6-3	few	.	TRBJ2-1	17	TGTGCCAGCAGTTACTCCGGGGACCCGAGCTCCTACAATGAGCAGTTCTTC	CASSYSGDPSSYNEQFF
TRBV9	.	.	TRBJ2-1	13	TGTGCCAGCAGCGTAGACGCTGACAATGAGCAGTTCTTC	CASSVDADNEQFF
TRBV14	many	.	TRBJ1-1	13	TGTGCCAGCAGCCAAGGTTCGGGAACTGAAGCTTTCTTT	CASSQGSGTEAFF
TRBV28	many	.	TRBJ2-5	14	TGTGCCAGCAGTTTAGTAGGACTTCGAGAGACCCAGTACTTC	CASSLVGLRETQYF
TRBV12-3/TRBV12-4	many	.	TRBJ2-7	15	TGTGCCAGCAGTTTAGGACGGCGGATCTCCTACGAGCAGTACTTC	CASSLGRRISYEQYF
TRBV6-5	many	.	TRBJ2-5	15	TGTGCCAGCAGTTACTCGACAGGAAATGGAGAGACCCAGTACTTC	CASSYSTGNGETQYF
TRBV9	.	.	TRBJ2-2	16	TGTGCCAGCAGCGTAGGCGGACGGCAGAACACCGGGGAGCTGTTTTTT	CASSVGGRQNTGELFF
TRBV28	.	TRBD2	TRBJ2-7	12	TGTGCCAGCAACGCGGGGGCCTACGAGCAGTACTTC	CASNAGAYEQYF
TRBV6-2/TRBV6-3	once	.	TRBJ1-1	19	TGTGCCAGCAGTTATAGAAATATTACAGGGCTTGGAGTTTACACTGAAGCTTTCTTT	CASSYRNITGLGVYTEAFF
TRBV24-1	many	TRBD2	TRBJ2-5	14	TGTGCCACCAGTGACCAGGGAGGGAAAGAGACCCAGTACTTC	CATSDQGGKETQYF